The clone carrying this TCR beta chain was recorded a few times. Its antigen is unknown. The sample belongs to a study of T-cell memory formation after mild COVID-19. Across the whole study: Among the donors, TCR clusters were largely specific to each donor.

Overall study results and limits: Of the contracting clones, CD4+ ones lay mainly in CM and EM, and CD8+ ones in EMRA. Proof of SARS-CoV-2 specificity was absent for the second-wave clones that crested on day 37.

CDR3 length: 13 amino acids. CDR1 SGHTA and CDR2 FQGNSA come from the germline V gene. V shed 11 bases, J shed 9 bases, and the junction held 5 bases outside the gene matches. TCR alpha and TCR beta cDNA libraries with sample barcodes and UMIs came from 5'RACE using constant-segment primers. TCRdb re-called the 5' RACE reads with MiXCR, one entry per CDR3 protein. The table lists a few hundred thousand distinct CDR3 sequences, around 27% of them singletons. Sequencing was performed on PBMCs or a T cell subset sorted from them (not recorded which). The chain employs TRBV7-2 and TRBJ2-1; 15 bases agree with TRBD2. The source is an adult woman who had mild COVID-19 (a few samples of this study predate the infection). Cell type and time point are not known. The CDR3 reads CAGGLAGGSEQFF. The CDR3 DNA follows: TGTGCCGGTGGACTAGCGGGAGGGAGTGAGCAGTTCTTC.